These 2 T cell receptor beta chains came from one sample sequenced in a study of early stage breast cancer tumors. The method was immunoSEQ multiplex PCR; TCRdb's version includes in-frame clones alone and lacks a portion of them. Of 25,000 to 35,000 clones listed, roughly 55% are singletons. The sample taken for sequencing was breast tumor tissue. The receptor source for this set is a person aged 45 to 60 with breast cancer.

The rearrangement uses TRBV19 and TRBJ1-5; TRBD1 matches at 7 bases. J gave up 6 bases and V 7 bases, and 12 bases lay outside the gene matches. This CDR3 region has 15 residues. Germline V gene sequence: CDR1 LNHDA, CDR2 SQIVND (reference sequence). The CDR3 DNA reads as TGTGCCAGTATCCCGGAGAGGGGGCGAATTCAGCCCCAGCATTTT. Translated: CASIPERGRIQPQHF.

The chain carries TRBV7-9 and TRBJ2-2; 7 bases line up with TRBD2. Trimming at V came to 5 bases and at J to 13 bases, leaving 16 bases not matched to a gene. Germline values: CDR1 SEHNR, CDR2 FQNEAQ (reference sequence). This CDR3 comprises 15 residues. In DNA form, the CDR3 reads TGTGCCAGCAGCGGTGGACTAGTTCGGAACCCTGTGCTGTTTTTT. Protein sequence: CASSGGLVRNPVLFF.